One sample yielded the 5 T cell receptor beta chains listed below, sequenced in a study of T cell responses to AZD1222 COVID-19 vaccine. The repertoire was sequenced with immunoSEQ multiplex PCR; TCRdb's copy has only in-frame clones and lacks some. The sample lists 130,000 or so clones, around 89% occurring once. This sample comprised peripheral blood, obtained on day 0 of MenACWY control vaccination. Receptor source: an adult in good health.

The CDR3 sequence: CARRGQSNYGYTF. As DNA, the CDR3 is TGTGCCAGAAGGGGACAGTCCAACTATGGCTACACCTTC. The rearrangement uses TRBV7-2 and TRBJ1-2, with 7 positions matching TRBD1. CDR3 size: 13 residues. Germline-derived CDR1 and CDR2 are SGHTA and FQGNSA. Unmatched junction bases numbered 6, after V lost 9 bases and J lost 2 bases.

This chain links TRBV2 with TRBJ2-7; D assignment may be TRBD1 or TRBD2 (5 bases each). CDR3 length equals 12 residues. V was pared by 6 bases and J by 3 bases, with 9 bases between. From germline, CDR1 is SNHLY and CDR2 FYNNEI. This CDR3 reads CASRGRVYEQYF. The CDR3 nucleotides are TGTGCCAGCAGGGGGCGGGTCTACGAGCAGTACTTC.

The chain uses TRBV30 and TRBJ2-5, with D maybe TRBD1 (6 bases). The V end was cut by 3 bases, the J end by 1 base, with 12 bases between. There are 14 residues in the CDR3. Germline V gene lookup returns CDR1 GTSNPN and CDR2 SVGIG (reference sequence). CDR3 nucleotide sequence: TGTGCCTGGAGCGCACAGGGTATCCAAGAGACCCAGTACTTC. It codes for CAWSAQGIQETQYF. Full variable domain (rest looked up from reference TRBV30 and TRBJ2-5): SQTIHQWPATLVQPVGSPLSLECTVEGTSNPNLYWYRQAAGRGLQLLFYSVGIGQISSEVPQNLSASRPQDRQFILSSKKLLLSDSGFYLCAWSAQGIQETQYFGPGTRLLVL.

V is TRBV9 and J is TRBJ2-1; D remains unclear. Between the trimmed V and J ends, which lost 2 bases and 8 bases, there was a span of 8 bases. Germline V gives CDR1 SGDLS, CDR2 YYNGEE. The CDR3 covers 12 residues. CDR3 sequence: CASSVHFDEQFF. CDR3 nucleotides: TGTGCCAGCAGCGTTCACTTCGATGAGCAGTTCTTC.

This chain links TRBV19 with TRBJ1-1, with unresolved D. With 7 bases removed from V and 0 bases from J, the gap between germline ends came to 15 bases. Germline CDR1 LNHDA, CDR2 SQIVND (reference sequence). This CDR3 spans 15 amino acids. The CDR3 reads CASKIGPNVNTEAFF. CDR3 coding DNA: TGTGCCAGTAAGATCGGGCCGAACGTGAACACTGAAGCTTTCTTT.